The next 18 T cell receptor beta chains were all read from a single sample in a study of cytomegalovirus exposure and HLA in healthy donors. With 60 Vbeta and 13 Jbeta primers, the PCR was carried out. TCRdb's table, derived via immunoSEQ multiplex PCR, lists solely in-frame clones and lacks some. The profile shows approximately 160,000 clones, approximately 80% of them singletons. The material sequenced was PBMCs. Receptors originate from a woman younger than 30 in good health and CMV-seronegative.

The chain combines TRBV28 with TRBJ1-5; D perhaps matches TRBD1 (6 bases). Germline CDR1 is MDHEN and CDR2 is SYDVKM. Trimming stripped 11 bases from V and 0 bases from J, with 11 bases between. The CDR3 spans 13 residues. Here the CDR3 DNA reads TGTGCCTTTGGACAGAATAGCAATCAGCCCCAGCATTTT. It codes for CAFGQNSNQPQHF. The full variable domain, in which reference TRBV28 and TRBJ1-5 provide the parts outside the CDR3, is DVKVTQSSRYLVKRTGEKVFLECVQDMDHENMFWYRQDPGLGLRLIYFSYDVKMKEKGDIPEGYSVSREKKERFSLILESASTNQTSMYLCAFGQNSNQPQHFGDGTRLSIL.

In DNA form, the CDR3 reads TGTGCCAGCAGCCAAGACCTCCGACAGGTATATGGCTACACCTTC. It specifies CASSQDLRQVYGYTF. The chain combines TRBV4-2 with TRBJ1-2; D possibly corresponds to TRBD1 (6 bases). Looked up from germline, CDR1 is LGHNA and CDR2 is YNFKEQ. There are 15 residues in the CDR3. Trimming removed 0 bases at V and 5 bases at J, with 13 bases between.

This sequence joins TRBV4-1 and TRBJ2-7, with 9 bases identical to TRBD1. Germline V gene lookup returns CDR1 MGHRA and CDR2 YSYEKL. With 3 bases clipped from V and 1 base from J, the junction kept 1 base outside the gene matches. This CDR3 is built from 14 residues. The CDR3 coding sequence is TGCGCCAGCAGCCAGGACAGGGGATCCTACGAGCAGTACTTC. Translated: CASSQDRGSYEQYF.

This clone was detected only once. The DNA for the CDR3 is TGTGCCATCAGTCCCTCCTCTAGATCACCCTACGAGCAGTACTTC. It encodes CAISPSSRSPYEQYF. This chain links TRBV10-3 with TRBJ2-7; D is unresolved. V lost 5 bases and J 2 bases, leaving 16 bases between the germline ends. The CDR3 is made up of 15 amino acids. Germline CDR1 reads ENHRY; CDR2 reads SYGVKD.

This clone was seen only a few times. This same CDR3 is encoded by further DNA sequences in the sample. The chain combines TRBV5-1 with TRBJ2-1, with 8 bases identical to TRBD2. Germline assignment: CDR1 SGHRS and CDR2 YFSETQ. The CDR3 is made up of 14 amino acids. V shed 0 bases, J shed 7 bases, and the junction held 3 bases outside the gene matches. The CDR3 protein is CASSLELADNEQFF. CDR3 bases: TGCGCCAGCAGCTTGGAACTAGCGGATAATGAGCAGTTCTTC.

V usage is TRBV21-1 and J usage is TRBJ2-5; TRBD2 is the table's D call, not checked against the DNA. The DNA end is a closer match to TRBJ2-7, so the J assignment may be wrong. TRBV21-1 is noted as a pseudogene. The CDR3 sequence is 12 residues long. CDR3 protein: CASSKEYYEQYF. The CDR3 nucleotides are TGTGCCAGCAGCAAAGAGTACTACGAGCAGTACTTC.

This CDR3 is CASSPQGASGSETQYF. Written as DNA, the CDR3 is TGTGCCAGCAGTCCTCAGGGGGCTAGCGGGAGCGAGACCCAGTACTTC. The rearrangement uses TRBV7-3 and TRBJ2-5; TRBD2 aligns across 10 bases. Germline V gene lookup returns CDR1 SGHTA and CDR2 FQGTGA. J lost 5 bases, V lost 6 bases, and 12 bases had no gene match. The CDR3 is 16 residues long.

The gene calls are TRBV28 and TRBJ2-7; 7 bases align to TRBD1. Trimming cost V 5 bases and J 5 bases; bases outside gene matches: 9. Germline assignment: CDR1 MDHEN and CDR2 SYDVKM. The CDR3 extends over 14 amino acids. The chain's CDR3 is CASSPRTGENEQYF. The DNA of the CDR3 is TGTGCCAGCAGTCCACGGACAGGAGAGAACGAGCAGTACTTC.

This clone was picked up one time. The chain links TRBV28 to TRBJ2-2, with D uncertain. The length of the CDR3 is 15 residues. Germline V CDR1 and CDR2: MDHEN, SYDVKM. V was pared by 4 bases and J by 2 bases, with 11 bases between. CDR3 sequence: CASSSWRPNTGELFF. In DNA, the CDR3 is TGTGCCAGCAGTTCTTGGCGGCCTAACACCGGGGAGCTGTTTTTT.

The V call is TRBV23-1, the J call TRBJ2-7, with D hard to call. TRBV23-1 is treated as an ORF (open reading frame) with a function not yet certain. The V end was cut by 3 bases, the J end by 0 bases, with 9 bases between. This CDR3 contains 14 residues. CDR3 bases: TGCGCCAGCAGTCAGCACACAGTCTCCTACGAGCAGTACTTC. Protein sequence: CASSQHTVSYEQYF.

This clone was seen once. The chain has TRBV30 and TRBJ1-4; possibly TRBD1 for D (6 bases). V was clipped by 3 bases and J by 3 bases, with 14 bases between them. The CDR3 length is 15 residues. The germline V gene has CDR1 GTSNPN and CDR2 SVGIG (reference sequence). Here the CDR3 DNA reads TGTGCCTGGAGGGATCAGGGGTTGCCTAATGAAAAACTGTTTTTT. As protein: CAWRDQGLPNEKLFF.

The chain recombines TRBV10-2 with TRBJ2-2; D possibly corresponds to TRBD1 (6 bases). Germline CDR1 and CDR2: WSHSY and SAAADI. Trimming shortened V by 6 bases and J by 2 bases, and 10 bases separated the two germline ends. The CDR3 extends over 14 amino acids. The CDR3 coding sequence is TGCGCCAGCAGGGAGACAGGAAACACCGGGGAGCTGTTTTTT. Protein sequence: CASRETGNTGELFF.

This chain joins TRBV6-1 and TRBJ1-5, with no clear D. The V gene's germline CDR1 is MNHNS and CDR2 SASEGT. The V and J ends lost 4 bases and 5 bases respectively, with 9 bases between them. The CDR3 length is 13 residues. As DNA, the CDR3 is TGTGCCAGCAGTGGAGCCCGCGATCAGCCCCAGCATTTT. As protein: CASSGARDQPQHF.

V usage is TRBV5-4 and J usage is TRBJ2-1; perhaps TRBD2 as D (6 bases). The CDR3 spans 14 residues. V was cut by 3 bases and J by 4 bases, with 11 bases left in between. Looked up from germline, CDR1 is SGHNT and CDR2 is YYREEE (reference sequence). The CDR3 protein is CASSSGELYNEQFF. CDR3 nucleotides: TGTGCCAGCAGCTCGGGGGAACTATACAATGAGCAGTTCTTC.

J is TRBJ2-3 and V is TRBV30; 7 bases line up with TRBD2. This CDR3 has 15 residues. The junction had 10 bases not matched to a gene; V was cut back by 0 bases and J by 7 bases. From germline, CDR1 is GTSNPN and CDR2 SVGIG (reference sequence). CDR3 nucleotide sequence: TGTGCCTGGAGTGTAATCGGCGGGAGAGGAAATACGCAGTATTTT. This encodes CAWSVIGGRGNTQYF. Drawing the rest from reference TRBV30 and TRBJ2-3, the complete variable domain is SQTIHQWPATLVQPVGSPLSLECTVEGTSNPNLYWYRQAAGRGLQLLFYSVGIGQISSEVPQNLSASRPQDRQFILSSKKLLLSDSGFYLCAWSVIGGRGNTQYFGPGTRLTVL.

The chain joins TRBV27 to TRBJ2-7; D remains unclear. V was clipped by 5 bases and J by 1 base, with 18 bases between them. The length of the CDR3 is 16 residues. CDR1 is MNHEY and CDR2 is SMNVEV in the germline V gene (reference sequence). The CDR3 DNA follows: TGTGCCAGCAGTCCTACCCCACTCGGCAGGTCCTACGAGCAGTACTTC. This encodes CASSPTPLGRSYEQYF.

This clone has only one observation. The J gene is TRBJ2-5, the V gene TRBV7-9, with 7 bases that match TRBD2. CDR3 length equals 15 residues. Germline loops: CDR1 SEHNR, CDR2 FQNEAQ (reference sequence). V lost 4 bases to trimming and J lost 3 bases; unmatched junction nucleotides: 8. DNA of the CDR3: TGTGCCAGCAGCTGGGGATCGGGGGGTAAAGAGACCCAGTACTTC. Protein product: CASSWGSGGKETQYF.

The chain carries TRBV5-6 and TRBJ1-5; TRBD1 agrees at 7 bases. There are 17 residues in the CDR3. J lost 0 bases, V lost 2 bases, and 8 bases had no gene match. Germline-derived CDR1 and CDR2 are SGHDT and YYEEEE. The CDR3 sequence: CASSLGGQDYSNQPQHF. Written as DNA, the CDR3 is TGTGCCAGCAGCTTAGGAGGACAGGACTATAGCAATCAGCCCCAGCATTTT. Full variable domain (missing parts from reference TRBV5-6 and TRBJ1-5): DAGVTQSPTHLIKTRGQQVTLRCSPKSGHDTVSWYQQALGQGPQFIFQYYEEEERQRGNFPDRFSGHQFPNYSSELNVNALLLGDSALYLCASSLGGQDYSNQPQHFGDGTRLSIL.